Shown below are 20 T cell receptor beta chains from a single sample sequenced in a study of blood T cells in healthy people across ages. Using a J-beta primer mix together with a sample-barcoded 5' primer, a second PCR was run for roughly 6 to 11 cycles. TCRdb re-called the 5' RACE reads through MiXCR, storing one row per CDR3 protein. Of about 1.4 million distinct CDR3 sequences listed, 45% to 70% were seen once; the top ten hold more than 6%. Sequencing input: blood. The receptor set was obtained from a man aged 18 to 29 in good health.

The sample holds a few counts of this clonotype. The V and J genes are TRBV7-2 and TRBJ2-7; no clear D gene. The CDR3 loop spans 14 amino acids. Trimming removed 5 bases at V and 0 bases at J, with 11 bases between. Germline V lookup: CDR1 SGHTA, CDR2 FQGNSA. The CDR3 DNA follows: TGTGCCAGCAGCAAAAGAGAGCACTCCTACGAGCAGTACTTC. It codes for CASSKREHSYEQYF.

This clonotype has a handful of counts. One end of the junction varies from germline; a read error may be responsible. The CDR3 loop reads CASSSGLAGRTDTQYF. The CDR3 DNA is TGTGCCAGCAGCTCGGGACTAGCGGGTCGCACAGATACGCAGTATTTT. The rearrangement uses TRBV5-1 and TRBJ2-3, with 12 bases lining up with TRBD2. CDR3 length: 16 amino acids. CDR1 is SGHRS, CDR2 YFSETQ, per germline.

V usage is TRBV15 and J usage is TRBJ2-2; D is ambiguous. Per the germline V gene, CDR1 is LNHNV and CDR2 is YYDKDF (reference sequence). Trimming cost V 2 bases and J 4 bases, with 8 bases left between them. The CDR3 contains 14 residues. The CDR3 protein is CATSRPPGTGELFF. The CDR3 nucleotides are TGTGCCACCAGCAGACCCCCGGGCACCGGGGAGCTGTTTTTT.

This chain links TRBV12-3 or TRBV12-4 with TRBJ2-5; 8 bases are a match to TRBD1. Germline trimming cut 5 bases from V and 11 bases from J; bases unmatched to any gene: 16. CDR3 length: 15 residues. CDR3 coding DNA: TGTGCCAGCAGTCTAGACAGGGGATTCTACAATGAGCAGTACTTC. Translation gives CASSLDRGFYNEQYF.

CDR3 amino acids: CASTITSGVEQYF. The CDR3 DNA follows: TGTGCCAGCACCATTACTTCAGGGGTCGAGCAGTACTTC. The rearrangement links TRBV12-3 or TRBV12-4 to TRBJ2-4; a weak D match, TRBD1 (6 bases). The end of the DNA is better explained by TRBJ2-7, so the J call may be wrong. The CDR3 is 13 amino acids.

Only a few counts were recorded for this clonotype. The V and J genes are TRBV5-1 and TRBJ2-5; 10 bases agree with TRBD2. This CDR3 contains 18 residues. Germline-derived CDR1 and CDR2 are SGHRS and YFSETQ. With 0 bases clipped from V and 5 bases from J, the junction kept 13 bases outside the gene matches. CDR3 in amino acids: CASSLAFEGLAHLETQYF. In DNA, the CDR3 is TGCGCCAGCAGCTTGGCCTTCGAGGGACTAGCGCATCTCGAGACCCAGTACTTC.

The V call is TRBV15, the J call TRBJ2-4, with D maybe TRBD2 (5 bases). Germline lookup yields CDR1 LNHNV and CDR2 YYDKDF (reference sequence). The V and J ends lost 6 bases and 3 bases respectively, with 9 bases between them. There are 13 residues in the CDR3. In DNA form, the CDR3 reads TGTGCCACCAGGGGAGTGGGCAAAAACATTCAGTACTTC. Encoded protein: CATRGVGKNIQYF.

This clonotype was observed a few times. The rearrangement links TRBV7-9 to TRBJ2-4; 10 bases match TRBD1. The ends lost 3 bases at V and 2 bases at J; junction bases unmatched: 10. CDR1 and CDR2 (germline): SEHNR, FQNEAQ (reference sequence). The CDR3 loop spans 18 amino acids. The CDR3 sequence is CASSLTGGAGRTKNIQYF. CDR3 nucleotides: TGTGCCAGCAGCTTGACAGGGGGCGCGGGCCGGACCAAAAACATTCAGTACTTC.

The V and J genes are TRBV7-2 and TRBJ2-1, with TRBD2 matching over 8 bases. V shed 1 base and J 8 bases; nucleotides not matched to a gene: 7. CDR1 is SGHTA, CDR2 FQGNSA, per germline. The CDR3 loop spans 15 amino acids. The CDR3 bases are TGTGCCAGCAGCTTAGTTACGGGGGGGCACGATGAGCAGTTCTTC. This translates into CASSLVTGGHDEQFF.

This chain connects TRBV12-3 or TRBV12-4 to TRBJ2-6; 10 positions match TRBD1. CDR3 size: 17 residues. The V segment lost 5 bases and the J segment 3 bases; nucleotides outside the gene matches: 7. The DNA for the CDR3 is TGTGCCAGCAGTCTCGACAGGGGGCGTTATGGGGCCAACGTCCTGACTTTC. The encoded protein is CASSLDRGRYGANVLTF.

DNA of the CDR3: TGCAGTGCTAGGTCACGGGGGGGCCTTTACAATGAGCAGTTCTTC. It is translated as CSARSRGGLYNEQFF. V gene TRBV20-1 combines with J gene TRBJ2-1; 8 bases align to TRBD2. The length of the CDR3 is 15 residues. CDR1 and CDR2 from the germline V gene are DFQATT and SNEGSKA (reference sequence). The junction had 8 bases not matched to a gene; V was cut back by 3 bases and J by 4 bases.

This clonotype showed up just once. The chain carries TRBV27 and TRBJ2-4, with 8 bases identical to TRBD2. The DNA end is more similar to TRBJ2-7, so the J call may be wrong. Germline CDR1 is MNHEY and CDR2 is SMNVEV (reference sequence). The CDR3 is made up of 15 amino acids. The CDR3 sequence: CASSSRPGGEYEQYF. As DNA, the CDR3 is TGTGCCAGCAGTTCTCGCCCGGGAGGGGAGTACGAGCAGTACTTC.

In this sample, this clonotype turned up a few times. At one end the junction does not follow the germline gene, possibly because of a read error. The V call is TRBV6-1, the J call TRBJ2-1; TRBD2 is a possible D gene (6 bases). The V gene's germline CDR1 is MNHNS and CDR2 SASEGT. The CDR3 contains 17 residues. The CDR3, as DNA: TGTGCCAGCAGTGAGGGCCCTACGGGAGCAGCCTATAATGAGCAGTTCTTC. This codes for CASSEGPTGAAYNEQFF.

J is TRBJ2-5 and V is TRBV4-1, with D uncertain. V was pared by 0 bases and J by 4 bases, with 12 bases between. The germline CDR1 and CDR2 sequences are MGHRA and YSYEKL. The CDR3 extends over 15 amino acids. CDR3: CASSQDVGPSETQYF. In DNA form, the CDR3 reads TGCGCCAGCAGCCAAGACGTCGGGCCGTCAGAGACCCAGTACTTC.

This clonotype was observed a single time. The chain combines TRBV9 with TRBJ2-3; 7 bases line up with TRBD2. The germline V gene has CDR1 SGDLS and CDR2 YYNGEE. Trimming at V came to 3 bases and at J to 2 bases, leaving 6 bases not matched to a gene. The CDR3 contains 15 residues. The CDR3: CASSGGRDPTDTQYF. CDR3 DNA: TGTGCCAGCAGCGGAGGGAGGGACCCCACAGATACGCAGTATTTT.

This clonotype has just a few counts. J is TRBJ1-2 and V is TRBV6-2 or TRBV6-3; no firm D call. Per germline, CDR1 MNHEY and CDR2 SVGEGT. The CDR3 loop spans 13 amino acids. V lost 4 bases and J lost 5, with 11 bases in between. The chain's CDR3 is CASSSAASYGYTF. In DNA, the CDR3 is TGTGCCAGCAGTTCAGCGGCCTCTTATGGCTACACCTTC.

The chain joins TRBV11-2 to TRBJ2-5, with D possibly TRBD1 on 6 matching bases. CDR1 is SGHAT and CDR2 is FQNNGV in the germline V gene. Between the trimmed V and J ends, which lost 6 bases and 5 bases, there was a span of 16 bases. The CDR3 is made up of 14 amino acids. CDR3 DNA sequence: TGTGCCAGCAGTCGCGAACAGGGCTGGGAGACCCAGTACTTC. This gives the protein CASSREQGWETQYF.

The gene calls are TRBV9 and TRBJ1-2; D possibly corresponds to TRBD1 (6 bases). Trimming took 0 bases from V and 4 from J, leaving 16 bases between them. In germline, CDR1 is SGDLS, CDR2 YYNGEE. CDR3 size: 16 residues. This CDR3 reads CASSVVGGPSSYGYTF. The DNA of the CDR3 is TGTGCCAGCAGCGTAGTGGGGGGGCCATCCTCCTATGGCTACACCTTC. Using reference TRBV9 and TRBJ1-2 for the parts outside the CDR3, the full variable domain is DSGVTQTPKHLITATGQRVTLRCSPRSGDLSVYWYQQSLDQGLQFLIQYYNGEERAKGNILERFSAQQFPDLHSELNLSSLELGDSALYFCASSVVGGPSSYGYTFGSGTRLTVV.

This clonotype has only a few counts. CDR3 bases: TGTGCCAGCATCACTAGCGGTTACCAGACACAGCAGTTCTTC. Translation gives CASITSGYQTQQFF. The chain joins TRBV6-1 to TRBJ2-1, with 8 bases aligning to TRBD2. CDR1 and CDR2 (germline): MNHNS, SASEGT. The V and J ends lost 7 bases and 11 bases, in that order; junction bases with no gene match: 13. The CDR3 sequence is 14 residues long.

The V gene is TRBV20-1, the J gene TRBJ2-4, with 8 positions matching TRBD1. J lost 12 bases, V lost 0 bases, and 1 base had no gene match. Per the germline V gene, CDR1 is DFQATT and CDR2 is SNEGSKA (reference sequence). The CDR3 totals 11 residues. The CDR3 region has the DNA TGCAGTGCTAGAGAGGACAGGGATCAGTACTTC. Translated, it gives CSAREDRDQYF.